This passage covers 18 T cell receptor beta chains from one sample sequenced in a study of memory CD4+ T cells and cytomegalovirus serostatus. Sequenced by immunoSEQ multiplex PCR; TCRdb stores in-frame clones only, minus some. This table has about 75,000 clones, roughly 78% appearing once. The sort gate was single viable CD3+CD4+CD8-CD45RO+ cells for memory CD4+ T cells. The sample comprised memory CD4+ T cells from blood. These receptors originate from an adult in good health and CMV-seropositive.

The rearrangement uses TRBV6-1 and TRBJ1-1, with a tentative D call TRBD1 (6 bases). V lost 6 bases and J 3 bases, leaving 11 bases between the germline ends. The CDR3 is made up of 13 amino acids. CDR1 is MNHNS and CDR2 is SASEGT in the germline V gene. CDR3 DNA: TGTGCCAGCAGGAGACAGGCCGACACTGAAGCTTTCTTT. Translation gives CASRRQADTEAFF.

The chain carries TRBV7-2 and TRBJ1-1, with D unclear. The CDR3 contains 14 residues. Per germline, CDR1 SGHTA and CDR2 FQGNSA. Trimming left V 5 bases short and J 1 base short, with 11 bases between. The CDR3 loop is CASSLIRSNTEAFF. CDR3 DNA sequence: TGTGCCAGCAGCCTCATTAGGTCGAACACTGAAGCTTTCTTT.

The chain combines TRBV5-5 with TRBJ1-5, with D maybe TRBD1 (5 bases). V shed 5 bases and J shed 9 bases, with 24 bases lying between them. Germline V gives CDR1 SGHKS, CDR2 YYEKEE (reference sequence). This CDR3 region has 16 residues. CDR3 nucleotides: TGTGCCAGCAGACCCACACTGGCAGGGCGAGGCGGGCCCCAGCATTTT. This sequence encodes CASRPTLAGRGGPQHF.

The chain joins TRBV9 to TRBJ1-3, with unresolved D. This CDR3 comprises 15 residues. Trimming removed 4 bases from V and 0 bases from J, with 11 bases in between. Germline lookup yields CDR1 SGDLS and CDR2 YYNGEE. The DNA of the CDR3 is TGTGCCAGCAGCACGAGCTATGGCTCTGGAAACACCATATATTTT. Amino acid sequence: CASSTSYGSGNTIYF. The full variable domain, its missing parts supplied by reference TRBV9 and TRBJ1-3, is DSGVTQTPKHLITATGQRVTLRCSPRSGDLSVYWYQQSLDQGLQFLIQYYNGEERAKGNILERFSAQQFPDLHSELNLSSLELGDSALYFCASSTSYGSGNTIYFGEGSWLTVV.

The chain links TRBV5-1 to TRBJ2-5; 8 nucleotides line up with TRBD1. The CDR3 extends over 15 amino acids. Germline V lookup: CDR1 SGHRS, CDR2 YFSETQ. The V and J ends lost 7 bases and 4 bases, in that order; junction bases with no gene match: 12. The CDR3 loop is CASGVGQGAGETQYF. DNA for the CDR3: TGCGCCAGCGGCGTCGGACAGGGCGCGGGAGAGACCCAGTACTTC. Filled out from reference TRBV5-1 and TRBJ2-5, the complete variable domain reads KAGVTQTPRYLIKTRGQQVTLSCSPISGHRSVSWYQQTPGQGLQFLFEYFSETQRNKGNFPGRFSGRQFSNSRSEMNVSTLELGDSALYLCASGVGQGAGETQYFGPGTRLLVL.

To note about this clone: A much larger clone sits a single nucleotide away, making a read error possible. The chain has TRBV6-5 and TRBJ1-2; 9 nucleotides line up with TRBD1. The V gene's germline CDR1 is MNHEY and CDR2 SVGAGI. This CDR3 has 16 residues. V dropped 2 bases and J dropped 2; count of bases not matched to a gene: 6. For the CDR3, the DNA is TGTGCCAGCAGTTACCCAGGCGGGACAGGGAACTATGGCTACACCTTC. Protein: CASSYPGGTGNYGYTF.

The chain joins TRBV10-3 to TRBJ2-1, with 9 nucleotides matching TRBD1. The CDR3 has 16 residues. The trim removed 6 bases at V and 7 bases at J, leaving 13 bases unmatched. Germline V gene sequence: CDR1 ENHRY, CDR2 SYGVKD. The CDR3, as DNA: TGTGCCATCAGCGAAGGACAGGGGTTGCTGAAAAATGAGCAGTTCTTC. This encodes CAISEGQGLLKNEQFF.

Here the CDR3 DNA reads TGTGCCAGCAGTTTAGGCGACGGGGCTCGGGAGCAGTACTTC. It encodes CASSLGDGAREQYF. The gene calls are TRBV27 and TRBJ2-7, with D possibly called TRBD1 or TRBD2 (5 bases each). The length of the CDR3 is 14 residues. V was cut by 2 bases and J by 7 bases, with 15 bases left in between. Germline loops: CDR1 MNHEY, CDR2 SMNVEV (reference sequence).

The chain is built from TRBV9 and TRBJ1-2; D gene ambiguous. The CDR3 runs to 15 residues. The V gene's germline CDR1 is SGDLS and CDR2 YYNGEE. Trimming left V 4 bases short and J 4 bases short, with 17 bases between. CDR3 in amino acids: CASSPSEVSIYGYTF. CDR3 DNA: TGTGCCAGCAGCCCCTCCGAGGTGTCTATCTATGGCTACACCTTC. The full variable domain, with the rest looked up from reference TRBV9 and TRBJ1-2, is DSGVTQTPKHLITATGQRVTLRCSPRSGDLSVYWYQQSLDQGLQFLIQYYNGEERAKGNILERFSAQQFPDLHSELNLSSLELGDSALYFCASSPSEVSIYGYTFGSGTRLTVV.

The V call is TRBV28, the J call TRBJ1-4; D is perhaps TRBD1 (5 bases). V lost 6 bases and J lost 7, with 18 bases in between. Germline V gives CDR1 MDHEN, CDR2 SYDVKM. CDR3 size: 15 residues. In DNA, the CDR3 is TGTGCCAGCAGGGAGGCTCGGGGGAAAATTGAAAAACTGTTTTTT. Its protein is CASREARGKIEKLFF.

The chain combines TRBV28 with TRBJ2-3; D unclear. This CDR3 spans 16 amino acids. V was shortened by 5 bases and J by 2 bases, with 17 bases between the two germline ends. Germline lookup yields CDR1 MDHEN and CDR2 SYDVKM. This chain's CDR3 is CASSTNAARDTDTQYF. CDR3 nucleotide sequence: TGTGCCAGCAGTACCAACGCTGCCAGAGACACAGATACGCAGTATTTT.

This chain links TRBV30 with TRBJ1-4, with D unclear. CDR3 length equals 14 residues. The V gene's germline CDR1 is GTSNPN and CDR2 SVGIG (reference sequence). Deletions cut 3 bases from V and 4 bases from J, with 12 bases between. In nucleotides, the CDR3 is TGTGCCTGGAGGGCACAGAGTCTTAATGAAAAACTGTTTTTT. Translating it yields CAWRAQSLNEKLFF. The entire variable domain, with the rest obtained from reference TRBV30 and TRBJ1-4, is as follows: SQTIHQWPATLVQPVGSPLSLECTVEGTSNPNLYWYRQAAGRGLQLLFYSVGIGQISSEVPQNLSASRPQDRQFILSSKKLLLSDSGFYLCAWRAQSLNEKLFFGSGTQLSVL.

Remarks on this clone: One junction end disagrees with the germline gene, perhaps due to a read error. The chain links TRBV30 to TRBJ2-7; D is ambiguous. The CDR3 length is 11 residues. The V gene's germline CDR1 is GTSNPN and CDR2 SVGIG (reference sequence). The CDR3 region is CAWSVVKSVEF. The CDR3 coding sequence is TGTGCCTGGAGTGTAGTCAAGTCGGTAGAGTTC.

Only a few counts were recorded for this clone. CDR3 coding DNA: TGTGCCAGCTCAAGTCAGGGAGGAGAAAAACTGTTTTTT. It translates to CASSSQGGEKLFF. This chain joins TRBV18 and TRBJ1-4; D perhaps matches TRBD1 (5 bases). The CDR3 has 13 residues. Trimming left V 5 bases short and J 8 bases short, with 12 bases between. From germline, CDR1 is KGHSH and CDR2 LQKENI.

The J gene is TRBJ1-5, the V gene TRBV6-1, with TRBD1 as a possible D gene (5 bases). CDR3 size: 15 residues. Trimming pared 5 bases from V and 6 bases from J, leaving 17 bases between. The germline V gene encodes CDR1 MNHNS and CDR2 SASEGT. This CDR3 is CASSRGAGVGQPQHF. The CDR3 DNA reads TGTGCCAGCAGTCGAGGGGCGGGGGTGGGTCAGCCCCAGCATTTT.

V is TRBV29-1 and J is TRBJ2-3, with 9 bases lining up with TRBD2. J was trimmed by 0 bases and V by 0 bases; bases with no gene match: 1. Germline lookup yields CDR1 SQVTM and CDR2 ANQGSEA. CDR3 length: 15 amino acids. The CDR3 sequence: CSVEERGGSTDTQYF. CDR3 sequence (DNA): TGCAGCGTTGAAGAGCGGGGGGGAAGCACAGATACGCAGTATTTT.

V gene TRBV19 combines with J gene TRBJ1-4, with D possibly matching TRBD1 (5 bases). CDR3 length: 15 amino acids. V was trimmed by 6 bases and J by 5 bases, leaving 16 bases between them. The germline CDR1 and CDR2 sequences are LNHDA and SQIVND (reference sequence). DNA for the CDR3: TGTGCCAGTAGCCCAGGTCCGGGGCCAAATGAAAAACTGTTTTTT. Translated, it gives CASSPGPGPNEKLFF.

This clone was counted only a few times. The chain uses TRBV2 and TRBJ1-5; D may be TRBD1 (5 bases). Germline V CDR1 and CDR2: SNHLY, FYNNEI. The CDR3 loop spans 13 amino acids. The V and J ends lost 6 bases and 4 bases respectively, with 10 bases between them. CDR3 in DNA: TGTGCCAGCAGGGGGGACGGTAATCAGCCCCAGCATTTT. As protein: CASRGDGNQPQHF. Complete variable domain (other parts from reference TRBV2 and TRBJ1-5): EPEVTQTPSHQVTQMGQEVILRCVPISNHLYFYWYRQILGQKVEFLVSFYNNEISEKSEIFDDQFSVERPDGSNFTLKIRSTKLEDSAMYFCASRGDGNQPQHFGDGTRLSIL.